A single sample gave rise to the 27 T cell receptor beta chains below, sequenced in a study of blood T cell repertoires in COVID-19. TCRdb's copy holds only in-frame clones and misses some; the assay was immunoSEQ multiplex PCR. Of about 270,000 clones listed, 75% to 95% were seen once; the top ten hold 2.8%. Sequenced: PBMCs or T cells enriched from blood (not recorded which). The source is a man between 40 and 49 years old who had been exposed to COVID-19.

This sequence joins TRBV28 and TRBJ2-5, with TRBD1 matching 7 bases. CDR3 length: 15 amino acids. V shed 8 bases and J 7 bases; nucleotides not matched to a gene: 16. Germline lookup yields CDR1 MDHEN and CDR2 SYDVKM. DNA for the CDR3: TGTGCCAGCCGATCTGAGAGGGGGCCCTCGGGGACCCAGTACTTC. Translated, it gives CASRSERGPSGTQYF.

This chain joins TRBV6-5 and TRBJ1-1; D may be TRBD1 (5 bases). The germline V gene has CDR1 MNHEY and CDR2 SVGAGI. Trimming shortened V by 6 bases and J by 5 bases, and 13 bases separated the two germline ends. The CDR3 contains 13 residues. The CDR3 region has the DNA TGTGCCAGCAGCCAAACTCGGGGGACTGAAGCTTTCTTT. This sequence encodes CASSQTRGTEAFF.

The chain joins TRBV6-5 to TRBJ1-4; weak D call: TRBD1 (6 bases). Germline-derived CDR1 and CDR2 are MNHEY and SVGAGI. Trimming removed 4 bases at V and 4 bases at J, with 10 bases between. This CDR3 region has 14 residues. CDR3 DNA sequence: TGTGCCAGCAGTTCTCCAGGGGTTAATGAAAAACTGTTTTTT. The encoded protein is CASSSPGVNEKLFF.

This rearrangement joins TRBV28 to TRBJ1-1; 12 nucleotides align to TRBD1. V lost 3 bases and J lost 2; bases outside the gene matches: 4. The CDR3 contains 16 residues. Per the germline V gene, CDR1 is MDHEN and CDR2 is SYDVKM. The CDR3 nucleotides are TGTGCCAGCAGTTTTTGGGACAGGGGGCCTAACACTGAAGCTTTCTTT. Its protein is CASSFWDRGPNTEAFF.

DNA for the CDR3: TGTGCCTGGTTTAGACAGGAGAAAGAGACCCAGTACTTC. It encodes CAWFRQEKETQYF. The J gene is TRBJ2-5, the V gene TRBV30; tentatively, D is TRBD1 (6 bases). This CDR3 is built from 13 residues. The germline V and J ends were trimmed by 5 bases and 3 bases, with 13 bases remaining between them. The germline V gene encodes CDR1 GTSNPN and CDR2 SVGIG (reference sequence).

This chain joins TRBV7-8 and TRBJ1-2; D perhaps matches TRBD1 (5 bases). From germline, CDR1 is SGHVS and CDR2 FQNEAQ. With 3 bases removed from V and 2 bases from J, the gap between germline ends came to 10 bases. The CDR3 runs 14 residues. The CDR3 bases are TGTGCCAGCAGCTTTTCTCGACAGAACTATGGCTACACCTTC. It encodes CASSFSRQNYGYTF.

The chain is built from TRBV29-1 and TRBJ2-1, with 10 bases matching TRBD1. V dropped 6 bases and J dropped 0; count of bases not matched to a gene: 11. This CDR3 contains 17 residues. The V gene's germline CDR1 is SQVTM and CDR2 ANQGSEA. CDR3: CSVGQGVGRFSYNEQFF. In DNA form, the CDR3 reads TGCAGCGTCGGACAGGGGGTAGGCCGATTCTCCTACAATGAGCAGTTCTTC.

Comment on this clone: The junction and the germline gene differ at one end; a read error may be behind it. J is TRBJ1-5 and V is TRBV19, with 7 bases aligning to TRBD1. Germline CDR1 reads LNHDA; CDR2 reads SQIVND (reference sequence). The CDR3 runs to 17 residues. This chain's CDR3 is CASSIDGGTVSDQPQHF. The CDR3 coding sequence is TGTGCCAGTAGTATAGATGGGGGGACAGTTAGCGATCAGCCCCAGCATTTT. Full variable domain (missing parts from reference TRBV19 and TRBJ1-5): DGGITQSPKYLFRKEGQNVTLSCEQNLNHDAMYWYRQDPGQGLRLIYYSQIVNDFQKGDIAEGYSVSREKKESFPLTVTSAQKNPTAFYLCASSIDGGTVSDQPQHFGDGTRLSIL.

This clone has only a few counts. The chain uses TRBV12-3 or TRBV12-4 and TRBJ2-4; D may be TRBD2 (5 bases). The CDR3 is made up of 13 amino acids. Trimming took 2 bases from V and 8 from J, leaving 10 bases between them. The CDR3 coding sequence is TGTGCCAGCAGTTTATGGTCCGGGGACATTCAGTACTTC. Its protein is CASSLWSGDIQYF.

This clone came up a few times. V usage is TRBV29-1 and J usage is TRBJ2-4, with 8 bases lining up with TRBD2. This CDR3 spans 19 amino acids. J lost 5 bases, V lost 6 bases, and 24 bases had no gene match. Germline-derived CDR1 and CDR2 are SQVTM and ANQGSEA. The CDR3 sequence: CSVFKSQTSAHGRQNIQYF. CDR3 nucleotides: TGCAGCGTGTTTAAATCTCAGACTAGCGCCCACGGTCGGCAAAACATTCAGTACTTC.

The chain uses TRBV7-9 and TRBJ2-7; TRBD1 matches at 9 bases. After removal of 10 bases from V and 3 bases from J, the junction contained 10 bases not matched to a gene. The CDR3 totals 14 residues. Germline V gene lookup returns CDR1 SEHNR and CDR2 FQNEAQ (reference sequence). The CDR3 reads CAIRRQGGHYEQYF. CDR3 nucleotides: TGTGCCATTCGACGACAGGGGGGCCACTACGAGCAGTACTTC.

The chain uses TRBV29-1 and TRBJ2-7; 8 bases fit TRBD2. Germline V gene sequence: CDR1 SQVTM, CDR2 ANQGSEA. J lost 4 bases, V lost 7 bases, and 12 bases had no gene match. The length of the CDR3 is 14 residues. CDR3 nucleotide sequence: TGCAGCGCGGCCCGGGCGGGAGGCGCGTACGAGCAGTACTTC. Its protein product is CSAARAGGAYEQYF.

V and J are TRBV4-3 and TRBJ2-1; 10 nucleotides agree with TRBD2. The length of the CDR3 is 18 residues. Germline V gene sequence: CDR1 LGHNA, CDR2 YSLEER. V lost 0 bases, J lost 4 bases, and 9 bases stayed unmatched. This CDR3 reads CASSQENAWTSGYNEQFF. For the CDR3, the DNA is TGCGCCAGCAGCCAAGAAAATGCATGGACTAGCGGATACAATGAGCAGTTCTTC.

The chain employs TRBV7-9 and TRBJ2-1, with no clear D. Germline V CDR1 and CDR2: SEHNR, FQNEAQ (reference sequence). V shed 1 base and J shed 1 base, with 11 bases lying between them. The CDR3 covers 16 residues. The CDR3 region has the DNA TGTGCCAGCAGCTTAGGCTGGCAGGTATCCTACAATGAGCAGTTCTTC. The encoded protein is CASSLGWQVSYNEQFF.

The J gene is TRBJ1-3, the V gene TRBV5-1, with 8 bases aligning to TRBD1. There are 17 residues in the CDR3. V gave up 1 base and J gave up 6 bases; unmatched junction bases: 12. Germline V gene sequence: CDR1 SGHRS, CDR2 YFSETQ. The CDR3, as DNA: TGCGCCAGCAGCTTGTCCTCTACAGGGGGTGCCGCAAACACCATATATTTT. Translated: CASSLSSTGGAANTIYF.

CDR3 coding DNA: TGTGCCAGTAGTAGCGGGTCCTTTTCGGCGGATACGCAGTATTTT. Its translation is CASSSGSFSADTQYF. The chain couples TRBV19 to TRBJ2-3, with a weak D call TRBD2 (5 bases). The CDR3 contains 15 residues. Germline V gene sequence: CDR1 LNHDA, CDR2 SQIVND (reference sequence). Trimming removed 4 bases from V and 6 bases from J, with 17 bases in between.

This sequence joins TRBV28 and TRBJ1-1; no definite D call. This CDR3 region has 16 residues. Germline CDR1 and CDR2: MDHEN and SYDVKM. V lost 1 base and J 0 bases, leaving 12 bases between the germline ends. The CDR3 spells CASSLLGRGMNTEAFF. The CDR3 DNA reads as TGTGCCAGCAGTTTATTAGGCCGGGGAATGAACACTGAAGCTTTCTTT. The whole variable domain, filled in from reference TRBV28 and TRBJ1-1, reads DVKVTQSSRYLVKRTGEKVFLECVQDMDHENMFWYRQDPGLGLRLIYFSYDVKMKEKGDIPEGYSVSREKKERFSLILESASTNQTSMYLCASSLLGRGMNTEAFFGQGTRLTVV.

The rearrangement uses TRBV9 and TRBJ2-3, with 8 bases that match TRBD2. This CDR3 region has 14 residues. Trimming took 5 bases from V and 1 from J; bases not matched to a gene: 3. CDR1 is SGDLS and CDR2 is YYNGEE in the germline V gene. The CDR3 sequence: CASSRSGGTDTQYF. The CDR3 region has the DNA TGTGCCAGCAGTCGTAGCGGGGGCACAGATACGCAGTATTTT.

The chain employs TRBV5-5 and TRBJ2-7; 12 bases match TRBD2. The CDR3 has 14 amino acids. In germline, CDR1 is SGHKS, CDR2 YYEKEE (reference sequence). J lost 6 bases, V lost 6 bases, and 7 bases had no gene match. The CDR3 sequence is CASTETSGSVEQYF. DNA for the CDR3: TGTGCCAGCACCGAGACTAGCGGGAGCGTCGAGCAGTACTTC.

CDR3 loop: CSVAGTGASYEQYF. Here the CDR3 DNA reads TGCAGCGTTGCCGGGACAGGGGCCTCCTACGAGCAGTACTTC. V usage is TRBV29-1 and J usage is TRBJ2-7; TRBD1 agrees at 10 bases. The V segment lost 4 bases and the J segment 0 bases; nucleotides outside the gene matches: 3. The V gene's germline CDR1 is SQVTM and CDR2 ANQGSEA. CDR3 length: 14 amino acids.

CDR3 amino acids: CASSQGGGMLGLFF. CDR3 nucleotide sequence: TGTGCCAGCAGCCAAGGAGGGGGCATGTTAGGACTGTTTTTT. The chain combines TRBV3-1 (or the pseudogene TRBV3-2) with TRBJ1-4; 7 bases map to TRBD1. The germline gives CDR1 LGHDT, CDR2 YNNKEL (reference sequence). The CDR3 has 14 residues. The V gene end was trimmed by 1 base and the J gene end by 13 bases; junction bases not matched to a gene: 9.

This chain links TRBV28 with TRBJ1-5; D is unclear. CDR3 length equals 15 residues. CDR1 MDHEN and CDR2 SYDVKM come from the germline V gene. The germline V and J ends were trimmed by 3 bases and 2 bases, with 11 bases remaining between them. The CDR3 is CASSFKGGGNQPQHF. For the CDR3, the DNA is TGTGCCAGCAGTTTTAAGGGAGGAGGCAATCAGCCCCAGCATTTT.

The rearrangement links TRBV10-1 to TRBJ1-5; 9 bases line up with TRBD1. Trimming removed 8 bases from V and 3 bases from J; junction bases left unmatched: 14. Germline V lookup: CDR1 WNHNN, CDR2 SYGVQD (reference sequence). There are 17 residues in the CDR3. CDR3 bases: TGCGCCAGCTTAGGGGACAGGGACGAGCCTCCCAATCAGCCCCAGCATTTT. Translation: CASLGDRDEPPNQPQHF.

This clone is a singleton in its sample. The rearrangement uses TRBV28 and TRBJ2-7; 11 positions agree with TRBD2. CDR3 length: 17 amino acids. Trimming removed 5 bases from V and 5 bases from J; junction bases left unmatched: 14. Germline V CDR1 and CDR2: MDHEN, SYDVKM. Here the CDR3 DNA reads TGTGCCAGCAGTGCGGGACTAGCGGACGAGCTCTTCCACGAGCAGTACTTC. Encoded protein: CASSAGLADELFHEQYF.

This rearrangement joins TRBV6-2 or TRBV6-3 to TRBJ2-7, with 8 bases matching TRBD2. The CDR3 consists of 14 residues. V was clipped by 4 bases and J by 4 bases; unmatched bases: 6. The germline V gene encodes CDR1 MNHEY and CDR2 SVGEGT. The CDR3 coding sequence is TGTGCCAGCAGTTTACCCGGGACTAGTTACGAGCAGTACTTC. It translates to CASSLPGTSYEQYF.

V gene TRBV28 combines with J gene TRBJ1-2; 12 nucleotides align to TRBD1. The V and J ends lost 5 bases and 8 bases, in that order; junction bases with no gene match: 9. Germline V gives CDR1 MDHEN, CDR2 SYDVKM. The CDR3 totals 15 residues. The CDR3, as DNA: TGTGCCAGCAGTGCGTCGGGACAGGGGGCCCAGGGCTACACCTTC. Translation: CASSASGQGAQGYTF.

The rearrangement links TRBV28 to TRBJ2-3, with TRBD2 as a possible D gene (5 bases). From germline, CDR1 is MDHEN and CDR2 SYDVKM. The CDR3 contains 13 residues. Trimming removed 6 bases from V and 7 bases from J, with 14 bases in between. CDR3: CASSPPGSYTQYF. CDR3 DNA sequence: TGTGCCAGCAGCCCCCCGGGGTCCTATACGCAGTATTTT.